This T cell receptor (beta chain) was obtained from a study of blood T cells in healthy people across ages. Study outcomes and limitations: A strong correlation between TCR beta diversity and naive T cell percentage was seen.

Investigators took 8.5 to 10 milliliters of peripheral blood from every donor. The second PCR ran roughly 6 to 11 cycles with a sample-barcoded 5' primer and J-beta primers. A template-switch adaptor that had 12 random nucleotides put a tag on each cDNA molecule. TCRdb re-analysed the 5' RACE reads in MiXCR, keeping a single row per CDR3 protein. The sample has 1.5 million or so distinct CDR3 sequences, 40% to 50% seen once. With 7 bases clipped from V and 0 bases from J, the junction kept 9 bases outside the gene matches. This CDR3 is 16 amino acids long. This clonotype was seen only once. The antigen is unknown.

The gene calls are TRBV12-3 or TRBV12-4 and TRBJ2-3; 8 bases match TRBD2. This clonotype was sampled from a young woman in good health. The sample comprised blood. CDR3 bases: TGTGCCAGCACCCTGGGTGCGGGGGGAAGCACAGATACGCAGTATTTT. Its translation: CASTLGAGGSTDTQYF.